This is a list of T cell receptor beta chains from one sample in a study of early stage breast cancer tumors. The method was immunoSEQ multiplex PCR; TCRdb's version includes in-frame clones alone and lacks a portion of them. The sample has roughly 49,000 clones, around 80% seen once. The sequencing sample was made of blood. These receptors were obtained from a person aged 35-49 years with breast cancer. Each CDR3 is given with its conserved first and last residue. D genes are given only for firm matches. The size entry is marked missing in some rows and otherwise reads once, few, many or a size class.

d_gene	v_gene	abundance	j_gene	CDR3aa	CDR3nt
NA	TRBV5-4	few	TRBJ2-5	CASSLPRETQYF	TGTGCCAGCAGCTTACCGAGGGAGACCCAGTACTTC
TRBD1	TRBV2	NA	TRBJ2-2	CASRETGDQWAGELFF	TGTGCCAGCAGGGAAACAGGGGATCAGTGGGCCGGGGAGCTGTTTTTT
NA	TRBV28	NA	TRBJ1-2	CASSFFGGTNYGYTF	TGTGCCAGCAGTTTTTTCGGAGGTACTAACTATGGCTACACCTTC
TRBD2	TRBV7-3	few	TRBJ2-2	CASSSTSGSRTGELFF	TGTGCCAGCAGCTCGACTAGCGGGAGTCGTACCGGGGAGCTGTTTTTT
NA	TRBV20-1	NA	TRBJ2-1	CSARRGGEQFF	TGCAGTGCTAGAAGGGGGGGTGAGCAGTTCTTC
NA	TRBV7-2	NA	TRBJ1-5	CASSPFRTANQPQHF	TGTGCCAGCAGCCCTTTCCGGACAGCTAATCAGCCCCAGCATTTT
TRBD1	TRBV10-2	NA	TRBJ1-2	CASSESETGTYGYTF	TGCGCCAGCAGTGAGTCGGAGACAGGGACTTATGGCTACACCTTC
NA	TRBV4-1	NA	TRBJ1-5	CASSQGGTDPQHF	TGCGCCAGCAGCCAAGGAGGGACGGACCCCCAGCATTTT
NA	TRBV6-6	NA	TRBJ2-5	CASSYRRDVQETQYF	TGTGCCAGCAGTTACCGACGGGACGTACAAGAGACCCAGTACTTC
TRBD1	TRBV7-9	NA	TRBJ1-4	CASSFGPWTGQNEKLFF	TGTGCCAGCAGCTTCGGCCCTTGGACAGGCCAAAATGAAAAACTGTTTTTT
NA	TRBV30	few	TRBJ1-5	CAWSRGDSNQPQHF	TGTGCCTGGAGTAGAGGTGATAGCAATCAGCCCCAGCATTTT
TRBD1	TRBV5-6	once	TRBJ1-3	CASSQPGQGGPGNTIYF	TGTGCCAGCAGCCAGCCGGGACAGGGTGGCCCTGGAAACACCATATATTTT
TRBD2	TRBV27	NA	TRBJ2-3	CASSLNSGSTDTQYF	TGTGCCAGCAGTCTAAATAGCGGGAGCACAGATACGCAGTATTTT
NA	TRBV18	once	TRBJ2-7	CASSLGRVQGEQYF	TGTGCCAGCTCACTAGGACGCGTCCAGGGCGAGCAGTACTTC
NA	TRBV19	NA	TRBJ2-5	CASSPMVQETQYF	TGTGCCAGTAGCCCGATGGTTCAAGAGACCCAGTACTTC
TRBD2	TRBV2	NA	TRBJ2-1	CASREREGGDEQFF	TGTGCCAGCAGAGAGCGGGAGGGTGGCGATGAGCAGTTCTTC
TRBD2	TRBV11-1	NA	TRBJ2-5	CASSGTSGRGETQYF	TGTGCCAGCAGCGGGACTAGCGGGAGAGGCGAGACCCAGTACTTC
NA	TRBV6-5	once	TRBJ1-5	CASKRGVDQPQHF	TGTGCCAGCAAGAGGGGAGTAGATCAGCCCCAGCATTTT
TRBD1	TRBV11-1	NA	TRBJ1-2	CASSDPGTGRGYTF	TGTGCCAGCAGCGACCCTGGGACAGGGCGAGGCTACACCTTC
TRBD1	TRBV10-1	NA	TRBJ1-5	CASSDWQGVRNQPQHF	TGCGCCAGCAGTGACTGGCAGGGGGTTCGCAATCAGCCCCAGCATTTT
TRBD1	TRBV19	NA	TRBJ1-5	CASSTRGQGNQPQHF	TGTGCCAGTAGTACCCGGGGACAGGGCAATCAGCCCCAGCATTTT
TRBD2	TRBV29-1	NA	TRBJ2-1	CSVDKGTSYNEQFF	TGCAGCGTTGATAAGGGGACTAGTTACAATGAGCAGTTCTTC
TRBD2	TRBV27	NA	TRBJ2-5	CASRGLAVYYGGETQYF	TGTGCCAGCAGAGGACTAGCGGTCTATTACGGGGGGGAGACCCAGTACTTC
TRBD2	TRBV11-2	NA	TRBJ2-5	CASSRSGVKETQYF	TGTGCCAGCAGCCGTAGCGGGGTGAAAGAGACCCAGTACTTC
NA	TRBV6-5	NA	TRBJ1-1	CACGTEGGEAFF	TGTGCCTGCGGGACGGAGGGTGGTGAAGCTTTCTTT
TRBD2	TRBV30	NA	TRBJ2-5	CAWGRGQGGETQYF	TGTGCCTGGGGTCGAGGGCAGGGAGGGGAGACCCAGTACTTC
TRBD1	TRBV28	NA	TRBJ1-4	CASSSTGGDNEKLFF	TGTGCCAGCAGTTCCACAGGGGGGGATAATGAAAAACTGTTTTTT
NA	TRBV7-6	NA	TRBJ2-3	CASSPGVQRTDTQYF	TGTGCCAGCAGCCCCGGAGTGCAGCGCACAGATACGCAGTATTTT
NA	TRBV6-5	NA	TRBJ2-5	CASSSPSTGRGETQYF	TGTGCCAGCAGTTCACCCTCGACAGGGAGGGGCGAGACCCAGTACTTC
TRBD2	TRBV5-4	few	TRBJ2-7	CASSLAGTLAGEQYF	TGTGCCAGCAGCTTGGCGGGGACGCTAGCGGGCGAGCAGTACTTC
NA	TRBV6-1	NA	TRBJ2-7	CASILLGGSSYEQYF	TGTGCCAGCATTCTACTCGGAGGTAGCTCCTACGAGCAGTACTTC
NA	TRBV30	NA	TRBJ1-2	CAWSRSRARGYTF	TGTGCCTGGAGTCGGAGTAGGGCGAGGGGCTACACCTTC
TRBD2	TRBV19	NA	TRBJ2-1	CASSTGTSGRGYNEQFF	TGTGCCAGTAGTACCGGGACTAGCGGGAGAGGATACAATGAGCAGTTCTTC
NA	TRBV20-1	NA	TRBJ2-1	CSATWENEQFF	TGCAGTGCTACGTGGGAGAATGAGCAGTTCTTC
TRBD2	TRBV5-1	NA	TRBJ2-3	CASSLGTRTADTQYF	TGCGCCAGCAGCCTCGGGACTAGAACGGCAGATACGCAGTATTTT
NA	TRBV19	few	TRBJ2-5	CASSDGPGETQYF	TGTGCCAGTAGTGATGGCCCCGGGGAGACCCAGTACTTC
NA	TRBV5-1	NA	TRBJ1-2	CASSLLDRSNGYTF	TGCGCCAGCAGCTTACTAGACAGATCGAATGGCTACACCTTC
NA	TRBV2	NA	TRBJ1-2	CATRGYTF	TGTGCCACGCGCGGCTACACCTTC
NA	TRBV28	NA	TRBJ1-1	CAGKQGSGTEAFF	TGTGCCGGGAAACAGGGATCGGGCACTGAAGCTTTCTTT
NA	TRBV6-5	few	TRBJ1-2	CASSSGTHYGYTF	TGTGCCAGCAGTTCCGGGACCCACTATGGCTACACCTTC
TRBD2	TRBV28	few	TRBJ2-1	CASSTKREGRNEQFF	TGTGCCAGCAGTACCAAGCGGGAGGGCAGGAATGAGCAGTTCTTC
TRBD2	TRBV10-3	NA	TRBJ2-7	CAISDGLAGGPYEQYF	TGTGCCATCAGTGATGGACTAGCGGGAGGACCCTACGAGCAGTACTTC
NA	TRBV30	NA	TRBJ1-3	CAWSSGFGNTIYF	TGTGCCTGGAGTTCGGGGTTTGGAAACACCATATATTTT
NA	TRBV27	NA	TRBJ2-5	CASSLVGGEQETQYF	TGTGCCAGCAGTTTAGTCGGAGGGGAACAAGAGACCCAGTACTTC
NA	TRBV30	NA	TRBJ2-3	CAWSMIRDTQYF	TGTGCCTGGAGTATGATACGAGATACGCAGTATTTT
TRBD2	TRBV19	NA	TRBJ2-1	CASSIFPQAGGQYNEQFF	TGTGCCAGTAGTATCTTTCCCCAAGCGGGAGGGCAATACAATGAGCAGTTCTTC
NA	TRBV2	NA	TRBJ2-5	CASSSPGGQETQYF	TGTGCCAGCAGTTCACCCGGGGGCCAAGAGACCCAGTACTTC
TRBD2	TRBV4-2	NA	TRBJ2-7	CASSQRTGTSGSSYEQYF	TGTGCCAGCAGCCAGAGAACCGGGACTAGCGGGAGCTCCTACGAGCAGTACTTC
NA	TRBV18	NA	TRBJ2-1	CASSPGTNDEQFF	TGTGCCAGCTCACCAGGGACAAACGATGAGCAGTTCTTC
NA	TRBV18	NA	TRBJ2-5	CASVSTRRGQETQYF	TGTGCCAGCGTTTCGACCAGAAGGGGCCAAGAGACCCAGTACTTC
TRBD2	TRBV7-2	once	TRBJ2-5	CASSLVTSRETQYF	TGTGCCAGCAGCTTAGTGACTAGCCGGGAGACCCAGTACTTC
TRBD1	TRBV5-1	NA	TRBJ2-1	CASSPGQGVLDEQFF	TGCGCCAGCAGCCCGGGACAGGGGGTATTGGATGAGCAGTTCTTC
NA	TRBV18	NA	TRBJ2-7	CASSPNVHEQYF	TGTGCCAGCTCACCTAACGTCCACGAGCAGTACTTC
NA	TRBV10-1	NA	TRBJ2-2	CASSQPEGTGELFF	TGCGCCAGCAGCCAACCGGAAGGGACCGGGGAGCTGTTTTTT
NA	TRBV5-4	NA	TRBJ2-7	CASSSGLQAVSEQYF	TGTGCCAGCAGCTCCGGCCTACAAGCAGTCTCCGAGCAGTACTTC
TRBD1	TRBV29-1	NA	TRBJ2-1	CSVEEGTGSSYNEQFF	TGCAGCGTTGAAGAGGGGACAGGGAGCTCCTACAATGAGCAGTTCTTC
NA	TRBV7-9	NA	TRBJ2-5	CASSLGAAGETQYF	TGTGCCAGCAGCCTAGGGGCGGCGGGGGAGACCCAGTACTTC